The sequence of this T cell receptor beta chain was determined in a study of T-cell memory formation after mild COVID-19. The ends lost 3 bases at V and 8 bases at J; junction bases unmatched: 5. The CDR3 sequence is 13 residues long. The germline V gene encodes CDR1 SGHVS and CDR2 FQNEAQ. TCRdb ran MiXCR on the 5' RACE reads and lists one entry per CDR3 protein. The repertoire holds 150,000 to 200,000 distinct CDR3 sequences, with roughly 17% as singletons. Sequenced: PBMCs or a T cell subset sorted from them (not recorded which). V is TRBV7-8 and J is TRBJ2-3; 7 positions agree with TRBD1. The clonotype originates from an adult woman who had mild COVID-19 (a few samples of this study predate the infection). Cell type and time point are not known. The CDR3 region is CASSFLTGATQYF. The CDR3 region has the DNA TGTGCCAGCAGCTTTCTTACAGGGGCTACGCAGTATTTT.